Shown below are 23 T cell receptor beta chains from a single sample sequenced in a study of blood T cell repertoires in COVID-19. TCRdb's table, derived via immunoSEQ multiplex PCR, lists solely in-frame clones and lacks some. In the table there are about 310,000 clones, 75% to 90% of which are singletons. Sample: PBMCs or T cells enriched from blood (not recorded which). The receptor source for this set is a woman in her forties who had recovered from COVID-19.

V gene TRBV7-2 combines with J gene TRBJ2-7, with 9 bases lining up with TRBD1. The CDR3 loop spans 14 amino acids. The germline V gene encodes CDR1 SGHTA and CDR2 FQGNSA. J was trimmed by 5 bases and V by 1 base; bases with no gene match: 3. The CDR3 loop reads CASSLGGQGHEQYF. The DNA of the CDR3 is TGTGCCAGCAGCTTAGGGGGACAGGGCCACGAGCAGTACTTC.

The V and J genes are TRBV11-2 and TRBJ2-5; TRBD2 agrees at 13 bases. Germline trimming cut 5 bases from V and 2 bases from J; bases unmatched to any gene: 2. The germline CDR1 and CDR2 sequences are SGHAT and FQNNGV. The CDR3 runs to 15 residues. CDR3 DNA: TGTGCCAGCAGCCAACTAGCGGGGGGGCAAGAGACCCAGTACTTC. Protein: CASSQLAGGQETQYF.

J is TRBJ2-5 and V is TRBV20-1; D ambiguous. The V end was cut by 3 bases, the J end by 2 bases, with 13 bases between. The CDR3 sequence is 14 residues long. The germline CDR1 and CDR2 sequences are DFQATT and SNEGSKA (reference sequence). CDR3 region: CSASQAERQETQYF. The CDR3 DNA is TGCAGTGCTAGTCAGGCAGAGAGACAAGAGACCCAGTACTTC.

The chain is built from TRBV9 and TRBJ2-2, with D unresolved. V gave up 4 bases and J gave up 5 bases, with 9 bases separating them. Germline CDR1 SGDLS, CDR2 YYNGEE. The CDR3 contains 13 residues. The CDR3 is CASSSQMTGELFF. Written as DNA, the CDR3 is TGTGCCAGCAGCTCCCAAATGACCGGGGAGCTGTTTTTT. Based on the CDR3 plus reference TRBV9 and TRBJ2-2, the full variable domain is DSGVTQTPKHLITATGQRVTLRCSPRSGDLSVYWYQQSLDQGLQFLIQYYNGEERAKGNILERFSAQQFPDLHSELNLSSLELGDSALYFCASSSQMTGELFFGEGSRLTVL.

This chain links TRBV19 with TRBJ1-2; D is undetermined. This CDR3 has 12 amino acids. V lost 6 bases and J 4 bases, leaving 9 bases between the germline ends. The V gene's germline CDR1 is LNHDA and CDR2 SQIVND (reference sequence). The CDR3 nucleotides read TGTGCCAGTAGCGGCGGACTCTATGGCTACACCTTC. It yields the protein CASSGGLYGYTF.

This rearrangement joins TRBV18 to TRBJ2-2; D is perhaps TRBD2 (5 bases). This CDR3 is built from 16 residues. V was pared by 0 bases and J by 4 bases, with 12 bases between. CDR1 and CDR2 from the germline V gene are KGHSH and LQKENI. Written as DNA, the CDR3 is TGTGCCAGCTCACCACCGTCGCGGGCCGTCACCGGGGAGCTGTTTTTT. It codes for CASSPPSRAVTGELFF.

The chain employs TRBV9 and TRBJ1-4; perhaps TRBD1 as D (5 bases). The CDR3 loop spans 15 amino acids. Deletions cut 4 bases from V and 6 bases from J, with 16 bases between. CDR1 is SGDLS and CDR2 is YYNGEE in the germline V gene. The DNA for the CDR3 is TGTGCCAGCAGCCGGGGAGGGGCAGCCCATGAAAAACTGTTTTTT. This translates into CASSRGGAAHEKLFF.

As regards this clone: Germline is not matched at one junction end, which may reflect a read error. The chain couples TRBV7-7 to TRBJ2-1; 8 positions agree with TRBD2. The CDR3 is made up of 15 amino acids. Germline values: CDR1 SSHAT, CDR2 FNYEAQ (reference sequence). Here the CDR3 DNA reads TGTGCTAGCAGCTTAGATGCGCGGGGGGTGGATGAGCAGTTCTTC. Translation: CASSLDARGVDEQFF.

The chain joins TRBV12-3 or TRBV12-4 to TRBJ1-6; D unclear. The CDR3 has 12 residues. V was cut by 6 bases and J by 6 bases, with 6 bases left in between. CDR3 amino acids: CASRAVNSPLHF. The CDR3 DNA sequence: TGTGCCAGCAGGGCAGTTAATTCACCCCTCCACTTT.

This chain links TRBV18 with TRBJ1-2; a possible D gene is TRBD1 (6 bases). Looked up from germline, CDR1 is KGHSH and CDR2 is LQKENI. Trimming shortened V by 7 bases and J by 2 bases, and 20 bases separated the two germline ends. There are 16 residues in the CDR3. The CDR3 region is CASLITTGTINYGYTF. CDR3 coding DNA: TGTGCCAGCTTAATCACTACCGGGACAATCAACTATGGCTACACCTTC.

The rearrangement uses TRBV18 and TRBJ2-5; 11 bases agree with TRBD2. Trimming cost V 8 bases and J 2 bases; bases outside gene matches: 7. Per germline, CDR1 KGHSH and CDR2 LQKENI. CDR3 length: 15 residues. The CDR3 nucleotides are TGTGCCAGCAACCTAGCGGGGGGATTTCAAGAGACCCAGTACTTC. It is translated as CASNLAGGFQETQYF.

This sequence joins TRBV9 and TRBJ1-2; a possible D gene is TRBD1 (5 bases). Looked up from germline, CDR1 is SGDLS and CDR2 is YYNGEE. The CDR3 has 16 residues. Trimming took off 4 bases at V and 8 bases at J, with 24 bases between the two ends. CDR3 residues: CASSLNPGFSGYGYTF. CDR3 DNA: TGTGCCAGCAGCCTCAACCCAGGGTTTTCGGGTTACGGCTACACCTTC.

This clone was counted between two and nine times. This chain connects TRBV7-2 to TRBJ2-2; D perhaps matches TRBD1 (5 bases). Per germline, CDR1 SGHTA and CDR2 FQGNSA. The CDR3 runs to 13 residues. The V end lost 5 bases, the J end lost 7 bases, and 11 bases lay between the germline ends. The CDR3 DNA is TGTGCCAGCAGCAGCGACAGAGGCGGGGAGCTGTTTTTT. It specifies CASSSDRGGELFF.

This clone was detected a few times. The rearrangement joins TRBV28 to TRBJ2-5; the match to TRBD2 covers 14 bases. Germline CDR1 MDHEN, CDR2 SYDVKM. After removal of 6 bases from V and 9 bases from J, the junction contained 12 bases not matched to a gene. CDR3 length: 16 amino acids. Here the CDR3 DNA reads TGTGCCAGCAGCTCCGGGACTAGCGGGAGAAGGGAGGCCCAGTACTTC. It translates to CASSSGTSGRREAQYF. Drawing the rest from reference TRBV28 and TRBJ2-5, the complete variable domain is DVKVTQSSRYLVKRTGEKVFLECVQDMDHENMFWYRQDPGLGLRLIYFSYDVKMKEKGDIPEGYSVSREKKERFSLILESASTNQTSMYLCASSSGTSGRREAQYFGPGTRLLVL.

This chain joins TRBV7-9 and TRBJ2-2, with D possibly being TRBD1 (6 bases). The CDR3 has 15 residues. V lost 5 bases to trimming and J lost 3 bases, with 13 bases between them. Germline V gives CDR1 SEHNR, CDR2 FQNEAQ (reference sequence). CDR3 bases: TGTGCCAGCAGCACCCGGACAGTGTACACCGGGGAGCTGTTTTTT. Translating gives CASSTRTVYTGELFF.

The rearrangement links TRBV7-8 to TRBJ2-7; TRBD2 is a possible D gene (5 bases). This CDR3 is 16 amino acids long. V was trimmed by 5 bases and J by 5 bases, leaving 22 bases between them. Germline V gene lookup returns CDR1 SGHVS and CDR2 FQNEAQ. CDR3 protein: CASSGRAHNLKNEQYF. The CDR3 bases are TGTGCCAGCAGCGGGCGGGCCCACAACCTGAAGAACGAGCAGTACTTC.

This chain links TRBV11-2 with TRBJ2-7; D ambiguous. Looked up from germline, CDR1 is SGHAT and CDR2 is FQNNGV. The CDR3 spans 12 residues. Trimming removed 1 base at V and 4 bases at J, with 5 bases between. The CDR3 here is CASSLVGYEQYF. The CDR3 coding sequence is TGTGCCAGCAGCTTAGTCGGGTACGAGCAGTACTTC. The complete variable domain, with remaining parts taken from reference TRBV11-2 and TRBJ2-7, reads EAGVAQSPRYKIIEKRQSVAFWCNPISGHATLYWYQQILGQGPKLLIQFQNNGVVDDSQLPKDRFSAERLKGVDSTLKIQPAKLEDSAVYLCASSLVGYEQYFGPGTRLTVT.

The chain recombines TRBV11-3 with TRBJ1-1; the D is unclear. Trimming shortened V by 4 bases and J by 7 bases, and 4 bases separated the two germline ends. CDR1 and CDR2 from the germline V gene are SGHNT and YENEEA. This CDR3 comprises 10 residues. The CDR3 region has the DNA TGTGCCAGCAGCTCCCTTGAAGCTTTCTTT. Protein sequence: CASSSLEAFF.

This chain's CDR3 is CASSIGGAEAFF. Here the CDR3 DNA reads TGTGCCAGTAGTATCGGGGGTGCTGAAGCTTTCTTT. The chain couples TRBV19 to TRBJ1-1; D is possibly TRBD1 (5 bases). The CDR3 extends over 12 amino acids. In germline, CDR1 is LNHDA, CDR2 SQIVND (reference sequence). V was cut by 3 bases and J by 6 bases, with 8 bases left in between.

The chain uses TRBV29-1 and TRBJ2-7; 12 nucleotides align to TRBD2. The length of the CDR3 is 16 residues. V shed 5 bases, J shed 2 bases, and the junction held 10 bases outside the gene matches. Per the germline V gene, CDR1 is SQVTM and CDR2 is ANQGSEA. The CDR3 is CSVFSPGLAGTYEQYF. The DNA of the CDR3 is TGCAGCGTTTTTTCTCCAGGACTAGCGGGAACCTACGAGCAGTACTTC.

V is TRBV13 and J is TRBJ2-5; perhaps TRBD2 as D (7 bases). Per the germline V gene, CDR1 is PRHDT and CDR2 is FYEKMQ (reference sequence). The V end lost 4 bases, the J end lost 4 bases, and 10 bases lay between the germline ends. This CDR3 contains 13 residues. CDR3: CASSYGGRETQYF. As DNA, the CDR3 is TGTGCCAGCAGCTACGGGGGGCGAGAGACCCAGTACTTC. The complete variable domain, with remaining parts taken from reference TRBV13 and TRBJ2-5, reads AAGVIQSPRHLIKEKRETATLKCYPIPRHDTVYWYQQGPGQDPQFLISFYEKMQSDKGSIPDRFSAQQFSDYHSELNMSSLELGDSALYFCASSYGGRETQYFGPGTRLLVL.

This clone is a singleton in its sample. Mismatch with germline at one junction end may stem from a read error. The chain combines TRBV7-7 with TRBJ2-2; 7 bases fit TRBD2. CDR1 SSHAT and CDR2 FNYEAQ come from the germline V gene (reference sequence). The CDR3 has 15 residues. In nucleotides, the CDR3 is TGTGCTAGCAGCCACGGACTAGGTCAAACCGGGGAGCTGTTTTTT. The encoded protein is CASSHGLGQTGELFF.

V is TRBV9 and J is TRBJ1-1, with 7 bases that match TRBD1. Trimming cost V 3 bases and J 0 bases; bases outside gene matches: 5. Per germline, CDR1 SGDLS and CDR2 YYNGEE. This CDR3 is 15 amino acids long. In nucleotides, the CDR3 is TGTGCCAGCAGCGCCCGACAGGGCTTGAACACTGAAGCTTTCTTT. Its translation is CASSARQGLNTEAFF.